This entry lists 12 T cell receptor beta chains sequenced from one sample in a study of shared clonotypes between healthy human individuals. Produced via immunoSEQ multiplex PCR; TCRdb's table is partial and in-frame only. The table includes roughly 2,000,000 clones, roughly 93% detected once. As defined, naive CD8 cells were CD45RO-negative and positively selected for CCR7, with terminally differentiated effector memory CD45RA+ cells excluded. The sequenced sample consisted of naive CD8+ T cells from PBMCs. The receptors originated from a man between 18 and 35 years old in good health. Some clones in this sample may be carry-over from other donors' samples.

The V gene is TRBV19, the J gene TRBJ1-1, with D perhaps TRBD1 (5 bases). Germline V lookup: CDR1 LNHDA, CDR2 SQIVND (reference sequence). Trimming cost V 6 bases and J 0 bases, with 11 bases left between them. This CDR3 contains 14 residues. CDR3 sequence (DNA): TGTGCCAGTAGCGCGGGACGGATGAACACTGAAGCTTTCTTT. Its translation: CASSAGRMNTEAFF.

The rearrangement joins TRBV11-2 to TRBJ2-7; D is possibly TRBD2 (5 bases). The germline V gene has CDR1 SGHAT and CDR2 FQNNGV. Between the trimmed V and J ends, which lost 6 bases and 4 bases, there was a span of 10 bases. This CDR3 is 12 amino acids long. The CDR3 region has the DNA TGTGCCAGCAGAACTGGGGAGTACGAGCAGTACTTC. Translation: CASRTGEYEQYF.

The chain couples TRBV19 to TRBJ2-1, with D perhaps TRBD1 or TRBD2 (5 bases each). The germline V gene has CDR1 LNHDA and CDR2 SQIVND (reference sequence). V was cut by 7 bases and J by 3 bases, with 13 bases left in between. This CDR3 is 14 amino acids long. CDR3 nucleotides: TGTGCCAGTATGTACGGGACCAACTACAATGAGCAGTTCTTC. This sequence encodes CASMYGTNYNEQFF.

Comment on this clone: The sample holds other DNA sequences that translate to the same CDR3. J is TRBJ1-1 and V is TRBV28; D gene uncertain. Germline loops: CDR1 MDHEN, CDR2 SYDVKM. V was cut by 5 bases and J by 2 bases, with 3 bases left in between. CDR3 length equals 11 residues. The CDR3 here is CASSHNTEAFF. The CDR3 coding sequence is TGTGCCAGCAGTCACAACACTGAAGCTTTCTTT.

A single count supports this clone. The gene calls are TRBV6-1 and TRBJ2-7, with unresolved D. The CDR3 is 10 amino acids. Germline V gene lookup returns CDR1 MNHNS and CDR2 SASEGT. Trimming stripped 5 bases from V and 7 bases from J, with 6 bases between. As DNA, the CDR3 is TGTGCCAGCAGTAGTCTAGAGCAGTACTTC. Translation: CASSSLEQYF.

V usage is TRBV9 and J usage is TRBJ2-7, with 7 positions matching TRBD2. Germline assignment: CDR1 SGDLS and CDR2 YYNGEE. The CDR3 consists of 12 residues. V was pared by 4 bases and J by 7 bases, with 5 bases of the junction left unmatched. Here the CDR3 DNA reads TGTGCCAGCAGCAACACCGGGGGGGAGCAGTACTTC. Translated: CASSNTGGEQYF.

This clone was seen a few times. The V and J genes are TRBV9 and TRBJ1-5; no firm D call. Looked up from germline, CDR1 is SGDLS and CDR2 is YYNGEE. The CDR3 totals 13 residues. V lost 0 bases and J lost 3, with 4 bases in between. The chain's CDR3 is CASSVEPNQPQHF. CDR3 DNA sequence: TGTGCCAGCAGCGTAGAGCCCAATCAGCCCCAGCATTTT.

The chain joins TRBV5-1 to TRBJ2-1, with D perhaps matching TRBD1 or TRBD2 (5 bases each). Germline values: CDR1 SGHRS, CDR2 YFSETQ. This CDR3 is built from 15 residues. Trimming left V 2 bases short and J 0 bases short, with 9 bases between. This CDR3 reads CASSLGTDSYNEQFF. The CDR3 DNA reads TGCGCCAGCAGCTTAGGGACCGACTCCTACAATGAGCAGTTCTTC.

V is TRBV7-8 and J is TRBJ1-2, with 9 bases matching TRBD1. This CDR3 contains 16 residues. CDR1 and CDR2 (germline): SGHVS, FQNEAQ. V lost 1 base, J lost 4 bases, and 7 bases stayed unmatched. The CDR3 sequence: CASSLDWTGEAYGYTF. The CDR3 nucleotides are TGTGCCAGCAGCTTAGATTGGACAGGGGAGGCCTATGGCTACACCTTC. The variable domain in full, with the rest retrieved from reference TRBV7-8 and TRBJ1-2, is GAGVSQSPRYKVAKRGQDVALRCDPISGHVSLFWYQQALGQGPEFLTYFQNEAQLDKSGLPSDRFFAERPEGSVSTLKIQRTQQEDSAVYLCASSLDWTGEAYGYTFGSGTRLTVV.

This clone was counted a single time. The V and J genes are TRBV6-5 and TRBJ1-6; tentative D call: TRBD1 (6 bases). Germline V lookup: CDR1 MNHEY, CDR2 SVGAGI. Trimming shortened V by 6 bases and J by 7 bases, and 16 bases separated the two germline ends. The CDR3 is 15 residues long. The CDR3 sequence is CASSYGTGRNSPLHF. In DNA form, the CDR3 reads TGTGCCAGCAGCTACGGAACAGGGAGGAATTCACCCCTCCACTTT.

The chain uses TRBV29-1 and TRBJ2-7, with unresolved D. Per the germline V gene, CDR1 is SQVTM and CDR2 is ANQGSEA. This CDR3 spans 14 amino acids. V was cut by 4 bases and J by 0 bases, with 13 bases left in between. In nucleotides, the CDR3 is TGCAGCGTTGTATTAGACGGAACCTCCTACGAGCAGTACTTC. Protein sequence: CSVVLDGTSYEQYF.

The V call is TRBV28, the J call TRBJ1-2, with a weak D call TRBD1 (6 bases). The CDR3 contains 13 residues. V was cut by 2 bases and J by 8 bases, with 12 bases left in between. CDR1 MDHEN and CDR2 SYDVKM come from the germline V gene. DNA of the CDR3: TGTGCCAGCAGTTTACGGGGGGGCGGAGGCTACACCTTC. Protein product: CASSLRGGGGYTF.